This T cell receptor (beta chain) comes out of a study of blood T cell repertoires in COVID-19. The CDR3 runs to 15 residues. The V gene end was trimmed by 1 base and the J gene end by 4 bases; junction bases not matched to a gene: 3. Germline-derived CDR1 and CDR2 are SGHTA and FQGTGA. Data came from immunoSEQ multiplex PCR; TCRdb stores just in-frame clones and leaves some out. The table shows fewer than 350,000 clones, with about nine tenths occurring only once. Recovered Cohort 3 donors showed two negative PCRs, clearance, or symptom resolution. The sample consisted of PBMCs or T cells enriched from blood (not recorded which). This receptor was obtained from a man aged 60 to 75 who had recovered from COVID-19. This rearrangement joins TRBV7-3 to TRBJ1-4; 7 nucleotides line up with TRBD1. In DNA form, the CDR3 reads TGTGCCAGCAGCTTAAAAGGGGACAGTAATGAAAAACTGTTTTTT. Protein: CASSLKGDSNEKLFF.